These T cell receptor beta chains were read from a single sample in a study of blood T cell repertoires in COVID-19. Generated by immunoSEQ multiplex PCR, the TCRdb table keeps only in-frame clones and is missing some. Of about 250,000 clones in the sample, roughly nine tenths are singletons; the top ten hold roughly 4%. Sequencing was done on a sample of PBMCs or T cells enriched from blood (not recorded which). These receptors were obtained from a young woman with acute COVID-19. Both conserved end residues are part of each CDR3. The D gene is left open where the match is weak. Size is stated for part of the rows, as once, few or many counts, or as a class when the clone is expanded.

D: TRBD2; V: TRBV27; size: .; J: TRBJ2-1; DNA: TGTGCCAGCAGTCTAGTGCCTCAAGCGGGGGGGCTTCGGAATGAGCAGTTCTTC; CDR3: CASSLVPQAGGLRNEQFF
D: TRBD2; V: TRBV7-2; size: .; J: TRBJ2-5; DNA: TGTGCCAGCAGCTTAGGACTAGCGGGGGGGCTCTACCAAGAGACCCAGTACTTC; CDR3: CASSLGLAGGLYQETQYF
D: .; V: TRBV5-1; size: once; J: TRBJ1-1; DNA: TGCGCCAGCAGCCCAAGGACCACAGGCTTGGCTGAAGCTTTCTTT; CDR3: CASSPRTTGLAEAFF
D: TRBD1; V: TRBV6-5; size: .; J: TRBJ1-4; DNA: TGTGCCAGCAGTTACTCAGGGGGCGGCGAAAAACTGTTTTTT; CDR3: CASSYSGGGEKLFF
D: .; V: TRBV10-3; size: .; J: TRBJ1-1; DNA: TGTGCCATCACCGGGTCCCCGAACACTGAAGCTTTCTTT; CDR3: CAITGSPNTEAFF
D: .; V: TRBV13; size: once; J: TRBJ1-6; DNA: TGTGCCAGCAGCTTAGAGGGCAGGGATTCACCCCTCCACTTT; CDR3: CASSLEGRDSPLHF
D: .; V: TRBV7-9; size: .; J: TRBJ1-4; DNA: TGTGCCAGCAGCTTAAAACCTGAGAATGAAAAACTGTTTTTT; CDR3: CASSLKPENEKLFF
D: .; V: TRBV24-1; size: .; J: TRBJ1-4; DNA: TGTGCCACCAGTGATCCCCGTGGGGGGGGCGAAAAACTGTTTTTT; CDR3: CATSDPRGGGEKLFF
D: TRBD1; V: TRBV28; size: .; J: TRBJ2-5; DNA: TGTGCCAGCAGTCAGACCGGGACAGGGGAACGTTCCCAGTACTTC; CDR3: CASSQTGTGERSQYF
D: .; V: TRBV5-4; size: .; J: TRBJ1-1; DNA: TGTGCCAGCAGCTTGGGTCAACAGAACACTGAAGCTTTCTTT; CDR3: CASSLGQQNTEAFF